This TCR beta chain was sequenced in a study of blood T cell repertoires in COVID-19. Study-level information: From the United States, Italy and Spain came samples of acute and convalescent COVID-19. T cells, B-cell-depleted T cells, or PBMCs supplied cDNA or gDNA.

Per the authors' pipeline: Cell counts per sample came from amplifying reference gene primers. The data were produced by immunoSEQ multiplex PCR, yet TCRdb's version contains in-frame clones alone and is incomplete. D and trimming come from the DNA, and the V and J calls and clone size come from that table. The table includes 70,000 to 80,000 clones, around 86% detected once. This clone was seen a handful of times. This TCR was sampled from a woman aged 60-75 years with acute or convalescent COVID-19. Sequencing was performed on peripheral blood.

DNA for the CDR3: TGTGCCTGGAGTGAGGGGGCGAAGCCCCAGCATTTT. Its translation is CAWSEGAKPQHF. The rearrangement links TRBV30 to TRBJ1-5; 7 bases map to TRBD1. The junction had 2 bases not matched to a gene; V was cut back by 1 base and J by 8 bases. Germline V gene lookup returns CDR1 GTSNPN and CDR2 SVGIG (reference sequence). This CDR3 is built from 12 residues. Full variable domain (rest looked up from reference TRBV30 and TRBJ1-5): SQTIHQWPATLVQPVGSPLSLECTVEGTSNPNLYWYRQAAGRGLQLLFYSVGIGQISSEVPQNLSASRPQDRQFILSSKKLLLSDSGFYLCAWSEGAKPQHFGDGTRLSIL.